The clone carrying this T cell receptor (beta chain) was recorded at least ten times. Each CDR3 protein gets one entry after TCRdb re-called the 5' RACE reads with MiXCR. Of around 370,000 distinct CDR3 sequences listed, approximately 9.1% are singletons. The sample comes from a study of identical twins. The germline V gene encodes CDR1 SGDLS and CDR2 YYNGEE. Trimming removed 3 bases from V and 2 bases from J; junction bases left unmatched: 7. The CDR3 spans 15 residues. This chain connects TRBV9 to TRBJ2-7, with 8 bases fitting TRBD1. The source is a woman between 45 and 65 years old in good health. Sequenced material: naive T cells sorted from blood. The CDR3 loop reads CASSEGTGNTYEQYF. The CDR3, as DNA: TGTGCCAGCAGCGAGGGGACAGGCAATACCTACGAGCAGTACTTC.